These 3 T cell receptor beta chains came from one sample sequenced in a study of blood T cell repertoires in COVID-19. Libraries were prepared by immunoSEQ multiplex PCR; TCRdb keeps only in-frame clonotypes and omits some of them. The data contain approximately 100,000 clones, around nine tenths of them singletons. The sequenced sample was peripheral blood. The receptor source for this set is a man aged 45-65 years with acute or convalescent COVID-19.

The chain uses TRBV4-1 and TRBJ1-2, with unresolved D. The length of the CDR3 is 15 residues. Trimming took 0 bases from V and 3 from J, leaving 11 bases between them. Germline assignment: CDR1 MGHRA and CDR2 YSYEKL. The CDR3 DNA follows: TGCGCCAGCAGCCAAGAACCGGCGGTGGACTATGGCTACACCTTC. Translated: CASSQEPAVDYGYTF.

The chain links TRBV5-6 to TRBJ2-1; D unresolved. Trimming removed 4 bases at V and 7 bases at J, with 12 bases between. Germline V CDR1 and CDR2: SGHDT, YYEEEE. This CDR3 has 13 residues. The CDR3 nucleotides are TGTGCCAGCAGCCGTGGGCCCGCAAATGAGCAGTTCTTC. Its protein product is CASSRGPANEQFF. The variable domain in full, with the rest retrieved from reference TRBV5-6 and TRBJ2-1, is DAGVTQSPTHLIKTRGQQVTLRCSPKSGHDTVSWYQQALGQGPQFIFQYYEEEERQRGNFPDRFSGHQFPNYSSELNVNALLLGDSALYLCASSRGPANEQFFGPGTRLTVL.

CDR3 nucleotides: TGCGCCAGCAGCTTCGAGCCTACAGGGGACTATGGCTACACCTTC. Encoded protein: CASSFEPTGDYGYTF. This chain connects TRBV5-1 to TRBJ1-2, with TRBD1 matching 7 bases. Germline V CDR1 and CDR2: SGHRS, YFSETQ. The V and J ends lost 2 bases and 3 bases, in that order; junction bases with no gene match: 7. This CDR3 has 15 amino acids.